The entry below gives a single TCR beta chain sequence along with its context. The data are from a study of blood T cell repertoires in COVID-19. Study details: From T cells, B-cell-depleted T cells, or PBMCs came the material, which was cDNA or gDNA.

Only in-frame clones appear in the TCRdb table, and some are missing; sequencing was by immunoSEQ multiplex PCR. Of some 70,000 clones listed, about 90% are singletons. CDR1 and CDR2 (germline): SGHTA, FQGNSA. V was pared by 1 base and J by 2 bases, with 5 bases between. This CDR3 contains 13 residues. Material for sequencing was peripheral blood. V is TRBV7-2 and J is TRBJ2-5; D remains unclear. The clonotype comes from a human donor in a cohort sampled during active COVID-19. The CDR3 reads CASSLGLQETQYF. DNA for the CDR3: TGTGCCAGCAGCTTAGGACTTCAAGAGACCCAGTACTTC.